This T cell receptor beta chain was found in a study of early T cells in non-severe SARS-CoV-2 infection. In this sample, this clonotype turned up many times. Each CDR3 protein gets one entry after TCRdb re-called the 5' RACE reads with MiXCR. The data hold around 35,000 distinct CDR3 sequences, with over 4.5% observed a single time. Germline lookup yields CDR1 DFQATT and CDR2 SNEGSKA (reference sequence). The CDR3 consists of 15 residues. J gave up 3 bases and V 3 bases, and 5 bases lay outside the gene matches. Input material: whole blood. The chain combines TRBV20-1 with TRBJ2-2; TRBD2 matches at 9 bases. The clonotype comes from an adult who was a healthcare worker with PCR-confirmed SARS-CoV-2 infection or an uninfected control (not recorded which). The CDR3 DNA reads TGCAGTGCTAGCCCCACTAGCGGGTACACCGGGGAGCTGTTTTTT. Its translation: CSASPTSGYTGELFF.